These T cell receptor beta chains were read from a single sample in a study of T cells in Graves' hyperthyroidism and ophthalmopathy. TCRdb reprocessed the multiplex PCR reads via MiXCR and lists one record per CDR3 protein. The sample comprises around 520,000 distinct CDR3 sequences, around a quarter of which are singletons, and about 10% rests with the top ten. The sequenced sample consisted of blood. The receptors come from a woman aged 30 to 39 with Graves' ophthalmopathy. Both conserved end residues are trimmed from each CDR3. The D gene is left open where the match is weak.

D gene: -
V gene: TRBV14
J gene: TRBJ1-2
CDR3 protein: ASSQTSTPNYGYT

D gene: TRBD1
V gene: TRBV6-2/TRBV6-3
J gene: TRBJ2-7
CDR3 protein: ASRLDRDRGSYEQY

D gene: TRBD1
V gene: TRBV10-2
J gene: TRBJ2-2
CDR3 protein: ASSDGTGHTGELC

D gene: -
V gene: TRBV12-5
J gene: TRBJ2-2
CDR3 protein: ASGLGDTANTGELF

D gene: -
V gene: TRBV5-5
J gene: TRBJ1-1
CDR3 protein: ASRVRLNTEAF

D gene: TRBD2
V gene: TRBV7-8
J gene: TRBJ2-2
CDR3 protein: ASSFLLAGGPGELF

D gene: -
V gene: TRBV6-1
J gene: TRBJ2-2
CDR3 protein: ASKNGITEELF

D gene: -
V gene: TRBV12-3/TRBV12-4
J gene: TRBJ2-7
CDR3 protein: ASSFRTYEQY

D gene: -
V gene: TRBV20-1
J gene: TRBJ1-5
CDR3 protein: SASGGQAYQPQH

D gene: -
V gene: TRBV6-5
J gene: TRBJ2-7
CDR3 protein: ASSPPGLPYEQY

D gene: TRBD1
V gene: TRBV6-5
J gene: TRBJ2-6
CDR3 protein: ASSYRTGPVLT

D gene: -
V gene: TRBV4-1
J gene: TRBJ1-2
CDR3 protein: ASSPPAGGNGYT

D gene: -
V gene: TRBV19
J gene: TRBJ1-5
CDR3 protein: ASSTGPDQPQH

D gene: -
V gene: TRBV6-1
J gene: TRBJ1-1
CDR3 protein: ASLRDRAMNTEAF

D gene: -
V gene: TRBV9
J gene: TRBJ1-3
CDR3 protein: ASKGRLENTIY

D gene: -
V gene: TRBV24-1
J gene: TRBJ2-7
CDR3 protein: ATSDLQRSPVPDEQY

D gene: -
V gene: TRBV7-8
J gene: TRBJ1-1
CDR3 protein: ASSPALWPTEAF

D gene: -
V gene: TRBV2
J gene: TRBJ1-4
CDR3 protein: ASSTPPGTTNEKLF

D gene: -
V gene: TRBV19
J gene: TRBJ2-5
CDR3 protein: ASSIYGAASQETQY

D gene: TRBD1
V gene: TRBV12-3/TRBV12-4
J gene: TRBJ1-2
CDR3 protein: ASSPGTGGVPGLGYT

D gene: -
V gene: TRBV12-3/TRBV12-4
J gene: TRBJ1-5
CDR3 protein: ASKGQSNQPQH

D gene: -
V gene: TRBV15
J gene: TRBJ1-5
CDR3 protein: ATSRDRGELGGNQPQH

D gene: -
V gene: TRBV12-3/TRBV12-4
J gene: TRBJ1-1
CDR3 protein: ASSLEPETPGEAF

D gene: TRBD1
V gene: TRBV5-1
J gene: TRBJ1-3
CDR3 protein: ASSLGGQGISNTIY

D gene: -
V gene: TRBV7-2
J gene: TRBJ2-7
CDR3 protein: ASSFLAGPSYEQY

D gene: TRBD1
V gene: TRBV12-3/TRBV12-4
J gene: TRBJ2-5
CDR3 protein: ASSLGDRGFETQY

D gene: TRBD2
V gene: TRBV6-1
J gene: TRBJ2-7
CDR3 protein: ASSTPMGGGVSYEQY

D gene: -
V gene: TRBV6-2/TRBV6-3
J gene: TRBJ2-7
CDR3 protein: ASAPGIFSEQY

D gene: -
V gene: TRBV27
J gene: TRBJ1-1
CDR3 protein: ASSLFLGDAEAF

D gene: -
V gene: TRBV20-1
J gene: TRBJ1-2
CDR3 protein: SAVAGTQAAYGYT

D gene: -
V gene: TRBV4-1
J gene: TRBJ1-2
CDR3 protein: ASRQGRGYT

D gene: -
V gene: TRBV6-5
J gene: TRBJ2-7
CDR3 protein: ASSYGIGGEQY

D gene: -
V gene: TRBV12-3/TRBV12-4
J gene: TRBJ2-7
CDR3 protein: ASSRGTVTYEQY

D gene: TRBD1
V gene: TRBV7-9
J gene: TRBJ1-5
CDR3 protein: ASSLGDRDNQPQH

D gene: -
V gene: TRBV15
J gene: TRBJ2-2
CDR3 protein: ATSRDLGLGGTGELF

D gene: TRBD1
V gene: TRBV19
J gene: TRBJ1-1
CDR3 protein: ASVQGFNTEAF

D gene: -
V gene: TRBV27
J gene: TRBJ2-7
CDR3 protein: ASSPVPLGNEQY

D gene: TRBD2
V gene: TRBV7-2
J gene: TRBJ2-5
CDR3 protein: ASSLRVSGGQETQY

D gene: TRBD2
V gene: TRBV19
J gene: TRBJ2-2
CDR3 protein: ASSSTSGGRNTGELF

D gene: TRBD1
V gene: TRBV5-5
J gene: TRBJ1-2
CDR3 protein: ASSYGTGAGYGYT

D gene: -
V gene: TRBV30
J gene: TRBJ1-2
CDR3 protein: AWSGEAAWEGYT

D gene: TRBD1
V gene: TRBV19
J gene: TRBJ1-1
CDR3 protein: ASSTSTGGLQNTEAF

D gene: -
V gene: TRBV24-1
J gene: TRBJ2-5
CDR3 protein: ATSDSRTQETQY

D gene: -
V gene: TRBV6-5
J gene: TRBJ1-1
CDR3 protein: ASSFDPNPAF

D gene: -
V gene: TRBV2
J gene: TRBJ1-4
CDR3 protein: ASSERTPGEKLF

D gene: TRBD1
V gene: TRBV12-3/TRBV12-4
J gene: TRBJ2-7
CDR3 protein: ASRRQGSYEQY

D gene: TRBD1
V gene: TRBV18
J gene: TRBJ2-7
CDR3 protein: ASSQYDRATYEQY

D gene: -
V gene: TRBV6-1
J gene: TRBJ1-2
CDR3 protein: ASSPTRSYGYT

D gene: -
V gene: TRBV6-5
J gene: TRBJ1-1
CDR3 protein: ASSYSSQRGAF

D gene: -
V gene: TRBV7-8
J gene: TRBJ2-5
CDR3 protein: ASSLARWGETQY

D gene: -
V gene: TRBV30
J gene: TRBJ1-1
CDR3 protein: AWSGTEAF

D gene: -
V gene: TRBV3-1
J gene: TRBJ1-2
CDR3 protein: ASSQDDQGYFYGYT

D gene: -
V gene: TRBV6-1
J gene: TRBJ2-6
CDR3 protein: ASSERSGASGANVLT

D gene: -
V gene: TRBV12-3/TRBV12-4
J gene: TRBJ1-2
CDR3 protein: ASSFQGTAGYT

D gene: TRBD1
V gene: TRBV6-1
J gene: TRBJ1-2
CDR3 protein: ASSTPGQVLHYGYT

D gene: TRBD1
V gene: TRBV19
J gene: TRBJ1-5
CDR3 protein: ASSPLRGTGTQPQH

D gene: TRBD1
V gene: TRBV19
J gene: TRBJ1-1
CDR3 protein: ASRDRGKTEAF

D gene: -
V gene: TRBV28
J gene: TRBJ1-1
CDR3 protein: ASSFGPRGQGTEAF

D gene: -
V gene: TRBV6-5
J gene: TRBJ2-5
CDR3 protein: SSSYSVREDETQY

D gene: -
V gene: TRBV6-2/TRBV6-3
J gene: TRBJ1-1
CDR3 protein: ASSYMGGTEAF